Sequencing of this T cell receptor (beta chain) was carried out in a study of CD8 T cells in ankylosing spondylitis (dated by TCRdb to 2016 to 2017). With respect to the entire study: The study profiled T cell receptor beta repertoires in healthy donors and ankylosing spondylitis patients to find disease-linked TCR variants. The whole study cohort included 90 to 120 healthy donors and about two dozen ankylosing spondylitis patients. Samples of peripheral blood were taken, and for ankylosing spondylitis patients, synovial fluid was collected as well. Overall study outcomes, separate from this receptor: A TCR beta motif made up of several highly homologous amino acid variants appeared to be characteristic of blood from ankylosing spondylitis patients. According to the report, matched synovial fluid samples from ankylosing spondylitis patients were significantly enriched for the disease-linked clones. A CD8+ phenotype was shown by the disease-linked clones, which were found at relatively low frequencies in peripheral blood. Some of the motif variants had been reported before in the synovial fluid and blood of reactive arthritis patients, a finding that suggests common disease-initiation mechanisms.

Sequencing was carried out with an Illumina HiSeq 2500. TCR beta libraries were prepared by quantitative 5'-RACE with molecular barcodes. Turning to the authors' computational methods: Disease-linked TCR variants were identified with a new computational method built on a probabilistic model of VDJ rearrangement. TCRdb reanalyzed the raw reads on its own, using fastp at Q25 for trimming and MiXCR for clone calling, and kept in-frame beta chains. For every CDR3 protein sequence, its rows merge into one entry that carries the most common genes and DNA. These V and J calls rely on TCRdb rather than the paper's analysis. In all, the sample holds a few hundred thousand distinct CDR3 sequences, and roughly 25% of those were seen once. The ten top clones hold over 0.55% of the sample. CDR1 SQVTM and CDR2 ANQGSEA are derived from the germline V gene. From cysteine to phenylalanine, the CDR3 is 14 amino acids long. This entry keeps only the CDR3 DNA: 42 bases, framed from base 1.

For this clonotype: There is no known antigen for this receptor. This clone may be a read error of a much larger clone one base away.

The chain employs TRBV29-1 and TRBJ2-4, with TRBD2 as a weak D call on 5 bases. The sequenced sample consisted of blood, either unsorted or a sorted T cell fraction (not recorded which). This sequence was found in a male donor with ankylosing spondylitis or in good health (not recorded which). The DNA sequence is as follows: TGCAGCGTAGAAACAAGGCTAGCCAAAAGCATTCAGTACTTC. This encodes CSVETRLAKSIQYF.